This T cell receptor (beta chain) is drawn from a study of identifying expanded T cells in peripheral blood. No infections or other immune events were documented during collection. Study-level points and caveats: Differentially abundant clones: roughly 1.3 between replicates, approximately 16 at roughly 15 days, more than 18 at four.

As for this clone: Its antigen is still unknown.

Germline CDR1 MNHEY, CDR2 SVGAGI. Trimming cost V 1 base and J 5 bases; bases outside gene matches: 4. This CDR3 contains 14 residues. The protocol was immunoSEQ multiplex PCR, while the TCRdb copy is restricted to in-frame clones and leaves out a portion. The repertoire includes 100,000 to 150,000 clones, roughly 84% of them detected once, and 2.5% to 4% sits in the top ten. The sequenced sample was blood. The genes are TRBV6-5 and TRBJ2-7, with 8 bases identical to TRBD2. The TCR sequence derives from a person aged 18 to 75 in good health. DNA of the CDR3: TGTGCCAGCAGTTACTTTCCGGGGGGGCACGAGCAGTACTTC. Its protein product is CASSYFPGGHEQYF.